What follows are 5 T cell receptor beta chains derived from one specimen sequenced in a study of CD8 T cells in ankylosing spondylitis. TCRdb recomputed calls from the 5' RACE reads with MiXCR, one row per CDR3 protein. The data show 50,000 to 60,000 distinct CDR3 sequences, approximately 8% seen once. Sequenced material: blood, either unsorted or a sorted T cell fraction (not recorded which). Receptors originate from a female donor with ankylosing spondylitis or in good health (not recorded which).

The sample holds many counts of this clonotype. V usage is TRBV28 and J usage is TRBJ2-3; TRBD2 matches 12 bases. Looked up from germline, CDR1 is MDHEN and CDR2 is SYDVKM. The CDR3 length is 16 residues. V shed 5 bases, J shed 4 bases, and the junction held 7 bases outside the gene matches. CDR3 amino acids: CASSPTSGGGADTQYF. The DNA of the CDR3 is TGTGCCAGCAGTCCGACTAGCGGGGGCGGGGCAGATACGCAGTATTTT.

This clonotype was seen at least ten times. This rearrangement joins TRBV5-1 to TRBJ1-3; D gene uncertain. Trimming cost V 4 bases and J 0 bases, with 14 bases left between them. This CDR3 spans 16 amino acids. CDR1 and CDR2 (germline): SGHRS, YFSETQ. CDR3 in DNA: TGCGCCAGCAGCGACGAACTCCAGAGCTCTGGAAACACCATATATTTT. This sequence encodes CASSDELQSSGNTIYF. Together with reference TRBV5-1 and TRBJ1-3, the CDR3 gives the full variable domain: KAGVTQTPRYLIKTRGQQVTLSCSPISGHRSVSWYQQTPGQGLQFLFEYFSETQRNKGNFPGRFSGRQFSNSRSEMNVSTLELGDSALYLCASSDELQSSGNTIYFGEGSWLTVV.

This clonotype was observed at least ten times. This chain joins TRBV21-1 and TRBJ1-2; the D call of TRBD1 is as the table states it, not checked on the DNA. TRBV21-1 is given as a pseudogene. This CDR3 is built from 17 residues. The CDR3 here is CASSKVRAQGLCGGYTF. CDR3 in DNA: TGTGCCAGCAGCAAAGTTCGGGCACAGGGGCTTTGTGGCGGCTACACCTTC.

This chain uses TRBV7-9 with TRBJ2-7, with D uncertain. CDR1 and CDR2 (germline): SEHNR, FQNEAQ (reference sequence). The CDR3 is 11 amino acids. V dropped 5 bases and J dropped 3 bases, with 5 bases sitting between them. DNA for the CDR3: TGTGCCAGCAGCATCAGCTACGAGCAGTACTTC. Translation: CASSISYEQYF.

This clonotype has at least ten counts. V and J are TRBV5-1 and TRBJ2-7; D is perhaps TRBD2 (5 bases). V dropped 4 bases and J dropped 1 base, with 12 bases sitting between them. Germline V lookup: CDR1 SGHRS, CDR2 YFSETQ. This CDR3 region has 14 residues. As DNA, the CDR3 is TGCGCCAGCAGCCCAGAGGGAACATCCTACGAGCAGTACTTC. Translation gives CASSPEGTSYEQYF. The variable domain in full, completed from reference TRBV5-1 and TRBJ2-7, reads KAGVTQTPRYLIKTRGQQVTLSCSPISGHRSVSWYQQTPGQGLQFLFEYFSETQRNKGNFPGRFSGRQFSNSRSEMNVSTLELGDSALYLCASSPEGTSYEQYFGPGTRLTVT.